These 32 T cell receptor beta chains were sequenced from one sample in a study of T cell repertoires in cytomegalovirus infection. TCRdb processed the reads anew with MiXCR; each CDR3 protein has one entry. This sample yields 150,000 to 200,000 distinct CDR3 sequences, of which about a sixth are seen a single time; roughly a sixth belongs to the top ten. Sequenced material: CD8+ T cells from PBMCs. The receptor source for this set is a human donor in good health (CMV status not recorded). Some clones in this sample may be carry-over from other donors' samples.

The genes are TRBV6-1 and TRBJ2-7; D is unclear. Germline V CDR1 and CDR2: MNHNS, SASEGT. V lost 6 bases, J lost 0 bases, and 18 bases lay in between. There are 16 residues in the CDR3. CDR3 sequence: CASSHPRYRSSYEQYF. The CDR3 nucleotides are TGTGCCAGCAGCCACCCACGATATAGAAGCTCCTACGAGCAGTACTTC.

This clonotype showed up just a few times. The rearrangement uses TRBV7-9 and TRBJ1-5; 8 bases line up with TRBD1. Germline V gene data show CDR1 as SEHNR and CDR2 as FQNEAQ (reference sequence). The ends lost 3 bases at V and 5 bases at J; junction bases unmatched: 3. The CDR3 has 14 residues. CDR3 in amino acids: CASSFTGGDQPQHF. Here the CDR3 DNA reads TGTGCCAGCAGCTTCACAGGGGGTGATCAGCCCCAGCATTTT. Together with reference TRBV7-9 and TRBJ1-5, the CDR3 gives the full variable domain: DTGVSQNPRHKITKRGQNVTFRCDPISEHNRLYWYRQTLGQGPEFLTYFQNEAQLEKSRLLSDRFSAERPKGSFSTLEIQRTEQGDSAMYLCASSFTGGDQPQHFGDGTRLSIL.

This clonotype showed up just a few times. CDR3 sequence (DNA): TGTGCCAGCAGTTACTCGGGGCCCCATACGAGGACCTACAATGAGCAGTTCTTC. Encoded protein: CASSYSGPHTRTYNEQFF. V is TRBV6-5 and J is TRBJ2-1, with D possibly being TRBD1 (5 bases). With 0 bases removed from V and 2 bases from J, the gap between germline ends came to 17 bases. CDR1 is MNHEY and CDR2 is SVGAGI in the germline V gene. The CDR3 length is 18 residues.

The chain combines TRBV7-9 with TRBJ2-7, with TRBD2 as a possible D gene (6 bases). The V end was cut by 4 bases, the J end by 3 bases, with 16 bases between. The CDR3 contains 15 residues. Germline CDR1 SEHNR, CDR2 FQNEAQ (reference sequence). For the CDR3, the DNA is TGTGCCAGCAGCTCCCGGGAGAGTAGGGGCTACGAGCAGTACTTC. Its protein is CASSSRESRGYEQYF.

This clonotype was counted a few times. The chain joins TRBV7-9 to TRBJ1-1, with D uncertain. Germline V gene sequence: CDR1 SEHNR, CDR2 FQNEAQ (reference sequence). CDR3 length: 15 residues. The germline V and J ends were trimmed by 4 bases and 0 bases, with 12 bases remaining between them. The CDR3 nucleotides are TGTGCCAGCAGCTCCCCGGGAGGGATGAACACTGAAGCTTTCTTT. It is translated as CASSSPGGMNTEAFF.

This clonotype was seen many times. The V gene is TRBV6-2 or TRBV6-3, the J gene TRBJ2-3, with D hard to call. The CDR3 sequence is 13 residues long. Germline V lookup: CDR1 MNHEY, CDR2 SVGEGT. V was shortened by 3 bases and J by 2 bases, with 6 bases between the two germline ends. The CDR3 here is CASSYLFTDTQYF. CDR3 bases: TGTGCCAGCAGTTATCTTTTCACAGATACGCAGTATTTT.

J is TRBJ2-4 and V is TRBV7-9, with 12 bases matching TRBD1. CDR1 is SEHNR, CDR2 FQNEAQ, per germline (reference sequence). V lost 2 bases to trimming and J lost 8 bases; unmatched junction nucleotides: 7. The CDR3 covers 16 residues. CDR3 sequence (DNA): TGTGCCAGCAGCTTAACAGGGACAGGGGGCAGAGACATTCAGTACTTC. Protein sequence: CASSLTGTGGRDIQYF.

In the case of this clonotype: Germline and junction disagree at one end, which may indicate a read error. This chain joins TRBV19 and TRBJ2-1, with 8 bases aligning to TRBD2. This CDR3 region has 13 residues. Germline CDR1 and CDR2: LNHDA and SQIVND (reference sequence). In DNA, the CDR3 is TGCGCAACGGGGGGGTTCGCCTACAATGAGCAGTTCTTC. It specifies CATGGFAYNEQFF. The variable domain in full, completed from reference TRBV19 and TRBJ2-1, reads DGGITQSPKYLFRKEGQNVTLSCEQNLNHDAMYWYRQDPGQGLRLIYYSQIVNDFQKGDIAEGYSVSREKKESFPLTVTSAQKNPTAFYLCATGGFAYNEQFFGPGTRLTVL.

The DNA of the CDR3 is TGTGCCAGCAGGTTTAGAGGTTCGAACGAGCAGTACTTC. Translating gives CASRFRGSNEQYF. The chain recombines TRBV13 with TRBJ2-7, with unresolved D. The germline gives CDR1 PRHDT, CDR2 FYEKMQ (reference sequence). V was cut by 6 bases and J by 5 bases, with 14 bases left in between. The CDR3 extends over 13 amino acids.

The CDR3 DNA reads TGTGCCAGCAGTTACTCGGCAGGGGGAAGAGAAGAGACCCAGTACTTC. Its protein product is CASSYSAGGREETQYF. This rearrangement joins TRBV6-2 or TRBV6-3 to TRBJ2-5; 7 nucleotides align to TRBD1. CDR1 is MNHEY and CDR2 is SVGEGT in the germline V gene. V shed 0 bases, J shed 3 bases, and the junction held 7 bases outside the gene matches. This CDR3 has 16 residues.

This clonotype was observed at least ten times. The chain links TRBV11-1 to TRBJ1-4; D possibly corresponds to TRBD1 (5 bases). The CDR3 spans 16 residues. Germline values: CDR1 SGHAT, CDR2 FQDESV (reference sequence). The ends were cut back, 2 bases at V and 3 bases at J, with 13 bases in the middle. Here the CDR3 DNA reads TGTGCCAGCAGCTTAACAGGAGTGCGGGCTAATGAAAAACTGTTTTTT. Its translation is CASSLTGVRANEKLFF.

This chain links TRBV7-9 with TRBJ2-7, with D possibly being TRBD1 or TRBD2 (5 bases each). Trimming left V 5 bases short and J 3 bases short, with 17 bases between. CDR1 is SEHNR and CDR2 is FQNEAQ in the germline V gene (reference sequence). The CDR3 is 15 amino acids. The CDR3 nucleotides read TGTGCCAGCAGCCGGGACCTCCTTAGTCGCTACGAGCAGTACTTC. It translates to CASSRDLLSRYEQYF.

This clonotype was counted a few times. The CDR3 loop is CASTQPGQGSYEQYF. In DNA form, the CDR3 reads TGTGCCAGCACCCAGCCGGGACAGGGCTCCTACGAGCAGTACTTC. The chain uses TRBV7-2 and TRBJ2-7, with TRBD1 matching 9 bases. The germline CDR1 and CDR2 sequences are SGHTA and FQGNSA. V shed 7 bases and J 0 bases; nucleotides not matched to a gene: 7. The CDR3 consists of 15 residues.

This clonotype counts as medium-sized. The gene calls are TRBV6-2 or TRBV6-3 and TRBJ2-1, with D perhaps TRBD2 (5 bases). CDR3 length: 15 residues. Germline CDR1 reads MNHEY; CDR2 reads SVGEGT. Trimming left V 6 bases short and J 1 base short, with 13 bases between. CDR3 in amino acids: CASSPSADSYNEQFF. CDR3 nucleotide sequence: TGTGCCAGCAGCCCCTCAGCGGATTCCTACAATGAGCAGTTCTTC.

This clonotype was detected a few times. The V and J genes are TRBV7-9 and TRBJ2-1; TRBD1 matches at 8 bases. Germline CDR1 SEHNR, CDR2 FQNEAQ (reference sequence). The J segment lost 5 bases and the V segment lost 8 bases, leaving 8 bases of the junction unmatched. CDR3 size: 14 residues. The CDR3 DNA is TGTGCCAGCGTCTGGACAGGGTTGGACAATGAGCAGTTCTTC. Amino acids: CASVWTGLDNEQFF. Together with reference TRBV7-9 and TRBJ2-1, the CDR3 gives the full variable domain: DTGVSQNPRHKITKRGQNVTFRCDPISEHNRLYWYRQTLGQGPEFLTYFQNEAQLEKSRLLSDRFSAERPKGSFSTLEIQRTEQGDSAMYLCASVWTGLDNEQFFGPGTRLTVL.

This clonotype was recorded a few times. This chain joins TRBV7-2 and TRBJ1-1, with no clear D. The germline V gene has CDR1 SGHTA and CDR2 FQGNSA. Trimming pared 7 bases from V and 10 bases from J, leaving 19 bases between. The CDR3 totals 13 residues. CDR3 region: CASTLGVAQRAFF. The CDR3 DNA sequence: TGTGCCAGCACCCTTGGGGTGGCGCAGCGAGCTTTCTTT.

The chain carries TRBV28 and TRBJ2-7; a weak D match, TRBD2 (6 bases). Per germline, CDR1 MDHEN and CDR2 SYDVKM. The CDR3 is 14 amino acids. V gave up 7 bases and J gave up 0 bases, with 13 bases separating them. As DNA, the CDR3 is TGTGCCAGCACTTTGGAGGGCAGCTCCTACGAGCAGTACTTC. Translated: CASTLEGSSYEQYF.

The chain recombines TRBV7-9 with TRBJ2-1, with TRBD2 matching over 13 bases. V lost 5 bases and J lost 10; bases outside the gene matches: 11. The CDR3 spans 16 residues. CDR1 is SEHNR and CDR2 is FQNEAQ in the germline V gene (reference sequence). CDR3 amino acids: CASSGILAGGPGEQFF. The CDR3, as DNA: TGTGCCAGCAGCGGGATACTAGCGGGAGGGCCAGGGGAGCAGTTCTTC.

This clonotype was seen a few times. The chain couples TRBV11-3 to TRBJ2-7; D might be TRBD1 (5 bases). V was shortened by 5 bases and J by 2 bases, with 13 bases between the two germline ends. The germline CDR1 and CDR2 sequences are SGHNT and YENEEA. The CDR3 extends over 14 amino acids. The CDR3 DNA reads TGTGCCAGCAGCCTGACCGGACAAGCCTACGAGCAGTACTTC. Translating gives CASSLTGQAYEQYF. The full variable domain, rest sourced from reference TRBV11-3 and TRBJ2-7, is EAGVVQSPRYKIIEKKQPVAFWCNPISGHNTLYWYLQNLGQGPELLIRYENEEAVDDSQLPKDRFSAERLKGVDSTLKIQPAELGDSAVYLCASSLTGQAYEQYFGPGTRLTVT.

This clonotype has just a few counts. The J gene is TRBJ1-2, the V gene TRBV29-1, with 9 positions matching TRBD1. V lost 6 bases to trimming and J lost 4 bases; unmatched junction nucleotides: 12. The germline V gene has CDR1 SQVTM and CDR2 ANQGSEA. The CDR3 is 15 residues long. The CDR3 sequence is CSVSNRGPSSYGYTF. The CDR3 region has the DNA TGCAGCGTCAGTAACAGGGGGCCTTCGAGCTATGGCTACACCTTC. The full variable domain, in which reference TRBV29-1 and TRBJ1-2 provide the parts outside the CDR3, is SAVISQKPSRDICQRGTSLTIQCQVDSQVTMMFWYRQQPGQSLTLIATANQGSEATYESGFVIDKFPISRPNLTFSTLTVSNMSPEDSSIYLCSVSNRGPSSYGYTFGSGTRLTVV.

The gene calls are TRBV11-1 and TRBJ1-1, with D perhaps TRBD1 (6 bases). The V end lost 3 bases, the J end lost 8 bases, and 19 bases lay between the germline ends. Germline V gene lookup returns CDR1 SGHAT and CDR2 FQDESV (reference sequence). CDR3 length: 15 residues. Here the CDR3 DNA reads TGTGCCAGCAGCTTTTTTGGACAGAGCGCCTGGGAAGCTTTCTTT. Its protein product is CASSFFGQSAWEAFF. The full variable domain, rest sourced from reference TRBV11-1 and TRBJ1-1, is EAEVAQSPRYKITEKSQAVAFWCDPISGHATLYWYRQILGQGPELLVQFQDESVVDDSQLPKDRFSAERLKGVDSTLKIQPAELGDSAMYLCASSFFGQSAWEAFFGQGTRLTVV.

The chain has TRBV20-1 and TRBJ2-5; TRBD2 matches at 7 bases. The length of the CDR3 is 13 residues. V shed 3 bases, J shed 9 bases, and the junction held 10 bases outside the gene matches. Germline assignment: CDR1 DFQATT and CDR2 SNEGSKA (reference sequence). The CDR3 region has the DNA TGCAGTGCTAGGATGAGCGGGGACGTGCCCCAGTACTTC. Translation: CSARMSGDVPQYF.

This clonotype occurred a few times. This chain joins TRBV4-3 and TRBJ2-7; perhaps TRBD1 as D (6 bases). Looked up from germline, CDR1 is LGHNA and CDR2 is YSLEER. The CDR3 length is 15 residues. V lost 0 bases and J lost 0, with 9 bases in between. CDR3 nucleotide sequence: TGCGCCAGCAGCCAAGATTGGGACACCTCCTACGAGCAGTACTTC. Its protein product is CASSQDWDTSYEQYF.

The chain has TRBV2 and TRBJ2-7; D is uncertain. Germline CDR1 is SNHLY and CDR2 is FYNNEI. CDR3 length: 11 amino acids. V was trimmed by 1 base and J by 6 bases, leaving 4 bases between them. This CDR3 is CASSEGGEQYF. The CDR3 DNA reads TGTGCCAGCAGTGAAGGTGGCGAGCAGTACTTC.

Only a few counts were recorded for this clonotype. J is TRBJ2-5 and V is TRBV28; 15 nucleotides match TRBD2. In germline, CDR1 is MDHEN, CDR2 SYDVKM. With 2 bases clipped from V and 5 bases from J, the junction kept 0 bases outside the gene matches. CDR3 length: 15 residues. In DNA form, the CDR3 reads TGTGCCAGCAGTTTAGGGACTAGCGGGAGGGAGACCCAGTACTTC. This translates into CASSLGTSGRETQYF.

Many counts were recorded for this clonotype. The chain uses TRBV7-7 and TRBJ1-1, with 12 bases lining up with TRBD1. The CDR3 totals 17 residues. V dropped 5 bases and J dropped 3; count of bases not matched to a gene: 10. In germline, CDR1 is SSHAT, CDR2 FNYEAQ (reference sequence). The CDR3 region has the DNA TGTGCCAGCAGCCCAGCCGGGACAGGGGGCCCAGACACTGAAGCTTTCTTT. Its protein product is CASSPAGTGGPDTEAFF.

CDR3 loop: CASSLIQNYGYTF. For the CDR3, the DNA is TGTGCCAGCAGCTTGATACAGAACTATGGCTACACCTTC. The V call is TRBV7-9, the J call TRBJ1-2; no clear D. This CDR3 region has 13 residues. V lost 3 bases and J lost 2, with 7 bases in between. Germline values: CDR1 SEHNR, CDR2 FQNEAQ (reference sequence).

This clonotype was recorded many times. This chain links TRBV7-2 with TRBJ2-1, with D uncertain. The CDR3 extends over 11 amino acids. Per germline, CDR1 SGHTA and CDR2 FQGNSA. The V end was cut by 4 bases, the J end by 10 bases, with 8 bases between. The CDR3 is CASSSMYEQFF. CDR3 DNA sequence: TGTGCCAGCAGCTCCATGTACGAGCAGTTCTTC.

The V gene is TRBV27, the J gene TRBJ2-7; no firm D call. Trimming stripped 8 bases from V and 6 bases from J, with 17 bases between. Germline V CDR1 and CDR2: MNHEY, SMNVEV (reference sequence). The CDR3 totals 13 residues. CDR3 nucleotide sequence: TGTGCCAGCCGTCCCTCGCTGGGTCCCGAGCAGTACTTC. It yields the protein CASRPSLGPEQYF.

This chain uses TRBV29-1 with TRBJ2-1, with D maybe TRBD1 (6 bases). The V end lost 0 bases, the J end lost 8 bases, and 17 bases lay between the germline ends. This CDR3 contains 15 residues. The V gene's germline CDR1 is SQVTM and CDR2 ANQGSEA. CDR3 amino acids: CSVEESGRGRDEQFF. The CDR3 nucleotides are TGCAGCGTTGAAGAGTCTGGCAGGGGTCGAGATGAGCAGTTCTTC.

This clonotype was counted between two and nine times. CDR3 sequence reads: CASSPGLAGDNEQFF. The DNA of the CDR3 is TGTGCCAGCAGCCCGGGACTAGCGGGAGACAATGAGCAGTTCTTC. This chain joins TRBV6-2 or TRBV6-3 and TRBJ2-1; 14 nucleotides agree with TRBD2. Germline lookup yields CDR1 MNHEY and CDR2 SVGEGT. The CDR3 consists of 15 residues. J was trimmed by 5 bases and V by 6 bases; bases with no gene match: 3.

The gene calls are TRBV7-2 and TRBJ2-3; tentatively, D is TRBD1 (6 bases). The CDR3 length is 17 residues. The V end was cut by 5 bases, the J end by 4 bases, with 22 bases between. CDR1 is SGHTA and CDR2 is FQGNSA in the germline V gene. This CDR3 reads CASSRVPWGPLADTQYF. The CDR3 region has the DNA TGTGCCAGCAGCCGCGTCCCTTGGGGGCCCCTCGCAGATACGCAGTATTTT.